The next 4 T cell receptor beta chains were all read from a single sample in a study of blood T cell repertoires in COVID-19. Only in-frame clones appear in the TCRdb table, and some are missing; sequencing was by immunoSEQ multiplex PCR. The data contain 150,000 to 180,000 clones, about 85% of them seen just once; the ten biggest clones take up over 0.55%. What was sequenced was peripheral blood. All receptors derive from a man aged 55 to 70 with COVID-19, enrolled during active disease.

V gene TRBV7-2 combines with J gene TRBJ2-1, with a possible D match to TRBD1 (5 bases). Germline CDR1 is SGHTA and CDR2 is FQGNSA. V dropped 5 bases and J dropped 8 bases, with 13 bases sitting between them. This CDR3 comprises 13 residues. Here the CDR3 reads CASSRQYSDEQFF. The CDR3 DNA sequence: TGTGCCAGCAGCCGACAGTATTCCGATGAGCAGTTCTTC. Full variable domain (remainder filled in from reference TRBV7-2 and TRBJ2-1): GAGVSQSPSNKVTEKGKDVELRCDPISGHTALYWYRQSLGQGLEFLIYFQGNSAPDKSGLPSDRFSAERTGGSVSTLTIQRTQQEDSAVYLCASSRQYSDEQFFGPGTRLTVL.

The chain employs TRBV5-4 and TRBJ1-6; 9 nucleotides align to TRBD1. The CDR3 has 17 residues. Per the germline V gene, CDR1 is SGHNT and CDR2 is YYREEE (reference sequence). Trimming took 0 bases from V and 6 from J; bases not matched to a gene: 7. CDR3: CASSLDGQGFGNSPLHF. CDR3 bases: TGTGCCAGCAGCTTGGATGGACAGGGGTTTGGTAATTCACCCCTCCACTTT.

This sequence joins TRBV11-3 and TRBJ2-1; 8 nucleotides line up with TRBD1. Germline V gene lookup returns CDR1 SGHNT and CDR2 YENEEA. This CDR3 is 13 amino acids long. After removal of 6 bases from V and 5 bases from J, the junction contained 3 bases not matched to a gene. Here the CDR3 DNA reads TGTGCCAGCAGGACAGGGGTGGACAATGAGCAGTTCTTC. Encoded protein: CASRTGVDNEQFF.

The genes are TRBV29-1 and TRBJ1-4; D unclear. V shed 5 bases and J shed 7 bases, with 14 bases lying between them. The germline V gene encodes CDR1 SQVTM and CDR2 ANQGSEA. The CDR3 totals 13 residues. DNA of the CDR3: TGCAGCGTTATCCGAGGGTTAGGTGAAAAACTGTTTTTT. Translating gives CSVIRGLGEKLFF.